A selection of T cell receptor beta chains follows, all from one sample in a study of shared clonotypes between healthy human individuals. Assay used: immunoSEQ multiplex PCR; TCRdb lists only in-frame clones, some missing. The data show more than 900,000 clones, more than 75% seen once. The sequenced sample was memory CD4+ T cells from PBMCs. These receptors were taken from a man aged 18-30 years in good health. Some clones in this sample may be carry-over from other donors' samples. CDR3s include the opening cysteine and the closing phenylalanine or tryptophan. Each record gives: D gene, clone size, V gene, J gene, CDR3 protein, CDR3 DNA. The D gene is left open where the match is weak. Clone size is shown for a subset of rows, as once, few, many or a class of expanded clone.

TRBD2	few	TRBV6-6	TRBJ2-1	CASFGGRAYNEQFF	TGTGCCAGCTTTGGAGGGAGGGCCTACAATGAGCAGTTCTTC
TRBD1	.	TRBV27	TRBJ2-2	CASSRDSWNTGELFF	TGTGCCTCCTCCAGGGACAGTTGGAACACCGGGGAGCTGTTTTTT
.	.	TRBV29-1	TRBJ1-4	CSVGGLEREKLFF	TGCAGCGTTGGAGGCTTGGAACGCGAAAAACTGTTTTTT
TRBD2	.	TRBV2	TRBJ2-1	CASSDGTSEEQFF	TGTGCCAGCAGTGACGGGACTAGTGAGGAGCAGTTCTTC
TRBD2	.	TRBV28	TRBJ2-7	CASSLAGGGEQYF	TGTGCCAGCAGTCTAGCGGGAGGGGGAGAGCAGTACTTC
.	.	TRBV6-1	TRBJ2-3	CASMVTGTDTQYF	TGTGCCAGCATGGTTACGGGCACAGATACGCAGTATTTT
TRBD2	few	TRBV18	TRBJ2-1	CASSPMSSGSVGNEQFF	TGTGCCAGCTCACCCATGAGTAGCGGGAGCGTTGGGAATGAGCAGTTCTTC
.	.	TRBV27	TRBJ1-2	CASSLWAGTKGYTF	TGTGCCAGCAGTTTATGGGCAGGAACGAAAGGCTACACCTTC
TRBD1	.	TRBV28	TRBJ2-7	CASSLGGTGFREQYF	TGTGCCAGCAGTTTAGGGGGGACAGGGTTTCGCGAGCAGTACTTC
.	.	TRBV7-2	TRBJ1-2	CASSLNSAGDSNYGYTF	TGTGCCAGCAGCTTAAACTCGGCAGGCGATTCTAACTATGGCTACACCTTC
.	.	TRBV11-2	TRBJ2-4	CASSAAGRPGIQYF	TGTGCCAGCAGCGCCGCAGGACGCCCGGGCATTCAGTACTTC
.	.	TRBV10-1	TRBJ2-1	CASTTPQGEEQFF	TGCGCCAGCACCACGCCACAGGGAGAAGAACAGTTCTTC
TRBD1	once	TRBV6-5	TRBJ1-4	CASSTGGPLGKLFF	TGTGCCAGCAGTACAGGGGGGCCTCTGGGAAAACTGTTTTTT
.	few	TRBV29-1	TRBJ1-5	CSVGTASNQPQHF	TGCAGCGTTGGGACAGCTAGCAATCAGCCCCAGCATTTT
.	.	TRBV28	TRBJ1-5	CASSQGYQRQPQHF	TGTGCCAGCAGTCAGGGGTATCAGAGGCAGCCCCAGCATTTT
.	.	TRBV5-1	TRBJ2-2	CASSLEGPGLFF	TGCGCCAGCAGCTTGGAGGGCCCCGGGCTGTTTTTT
TRBD1	.	TRBV5-1	TRBJ1-1	CASSSFGTGNTEAFF	TGCGCCAGCAGCTCATTCGGGACAGGGAACACTGAAGCTTTCTTT
TRBD1	.	TRBV5-4	TRBJ2-5	CASSYRQGARETQYF	TGTGCCAGCAGTTACCGACAGGGGGCGCGAGAGACCCAGTACTTC
TRBD1	.	TRBV2	TRBJ2-5	CASAALDRETQYF	TGTGCCAGCGCAGCCTTGGACAGGGAGACCCAGTACTTC
.	.	TRBV4-1	TRBJ2-7	CASSRETGGEQYF	TGCGCCAGCAGCCGAGAGACCGGGGGCGAGCAGTACTTC
TRBD1	.	TRBV10-3	TRBJ2-1	CATKGQGALGNEQFF	TGTGCAACAAAGGGACAGGGGGCACTCGGTAATGAGCAGTTCTTC
.	.	TRBV4-2	TRBJ1-3	CASSQEQKGNTIYF	TGTGCCAGCAGCCAAGAACAAAAGGGAAACACCATATATTTT
.	.	TRBV14	TRBJ1-1	CASSHSGRALEAFF	TGTGCCAGCAGCCACTCCGGTCGGGCGTTGGAAGCTTTCTTT
.	.	TRBV16	TRBJ2-7	CASSGTSSYEQYF	TGTGCCAGCAGCGGGACGTCGTCCTACGAGCAGTACTTC
TRBD2	.	TRBV7-7	TRBJ2-2	CASSPRPGGPMGGELFF	TGTGCCAGCAGCCCACGGCCGGGAGGGCCTATGGGCGGGGAGCTGTTTTTT
TRBD1	.	TRBV5-1	TRBJ2-1	CASRMGTELYNEQFF	TGCGCCAGCAGAATGGGGACAGAGCTTTACAATGAGCAGTTCTTC
.	.	TRBV4-1	TRBJ2-7	CASSQVGTDPYEQYF	TGCGCCAGCAGCCAGGTCGGGACGGACCCCTACGAGCAGTACTTC
.	.	TRBV5-1	TRBJ2-1	CASSFTQDEQFF	TGCGCCAGCAGCTTCACACAGGACGAGCAGTTCTTC
.	.	TRBV6-5	TRBJ2-5	CASRGWGETQYF	TGTGCCAGCCGAGGTTGGGGGGAGACCCAGTACTTC
TRBD1	.	TRBV18	TRBJ1-1	CASSPGQGATEAFF	TGTGCCAGCTCTCCAGGACAGGGGGCAACTGAAGCTTTCTTT
.	.	TRBV7-3	TRBJ2-6	CASSPVTGANVLTF	TGTGCCAGCAGCCCTGTCACTGGGGCCAACGTCCTGACTTTC
TRBD2	few	TRBV10-3	TRBJ2-2	CAISGTSGSSTGELFF	TGTGCCATCAGTGGGACTAGCGGGAGTAGTACCGGGGAGCTGTTTTTT
.	.	TRBV5-1	TRBJ1-4	CASSDPQGFDEKLFF	TGCGCCAGCAGCGACCCACAGGGCTTTGATGAAAAACTGTTTTTT
TRBD1	.	TRBV28	TRBJ2-1	CASSSSGTGYNEQFF	TGTGCCAGCAGTTCTTCCGGGACAGGGTACAATGAGCAGTTCTTC
.	.	TRBV6-5	TRBJ2-5	CASSYQSPQETQYF	TGTGCCAGCAGTTACCAGAGCCCCCAAGAGACCCAGTACTTC
.	.	TRBV6-6	TRBJ1-1	CASSSNGLWNTEAFF	TGTGCCAGCAGCTCCAACGGCCTTTGGAACACTGAAGCTTTCTTT
.	.	TRBV10-3	TRBJ1-6	CAISEKGGRADSPLHF	TGTGCCATCAGTGAAAAGGGGGGCCGGGCGGATTCACCCCTCCACTTT